A selection of T cell receptor beta chains follows, all from one sample in a study of T cell changes during pregnancy in multiple sclerosis. Measured with immunoSEQ multiplex PCR; TCRdb has only the in-frame clones, and not every one. The sample records over 50,000 clones, approximately 86% being singletons. The sequences come from peripheral blood, collected in the first trimester of pregnancy. The source of these receptors is a female donor with multiple sclerosis, enrolled in a pregnancy study. Each CDR3 is given with its conserved first and last residue. The D gene is left open where the match is weak.

TRBV2,TRBD2,CASIAGGETQYF
TRBV6-1,-,CASSEQEGLQETQYF
TRBV5-1,-,CATGKGVSGANVLTF
TRBV21-1,-,CASSKESADRGLVGANVLTF
TRBV7-2,TRBD1,CASRATGLYEQYF
TRBV19,TRBD2,CASSSAGGPGGELFF
TRBV11-2,-,CASSLGGGTAGDTQYF
TRBV5-1,-,CASSFNAGPVGGYTF
TRBV6-5,-,CASSYDRLSGNTIYF
TRBV28,-,CATTRFYEQYF
TRBV6-5,TRBD1,CASFAGGPAHTEAFF
TRBV10-1,TRBD2,CASSVGLPTRNNEQFF
TRBV29-1,-,CSEVDGGETQYF
TRBV7-2,TRBD1,CASSRGQGGTEAFF